These 5 T cell receptor beta chains were all obtained from the same sample, sequenced in a study of regulatory T cells in long-lasting Graves disease (dated by TCRdb to the early 2020s). Interpreted using the paper, the time point label stands for: newly diagnosed GD, antithyroid drugs for less than 3 months. For both TCR sequencing and RNA sequencing, RNA was extracted from PBMCs in TRIzol. Libraries were constructed by multiplex PCR. Reads for this sample came from an Illumina HiSeq 4000. To build TCR beta libraries, CDR3 regions were amplified by Arm-PCR using iRepertoire HTBI primers. The public reads were reprocessed in TCRdb via fastp at Q25 and MiXCR, keeping in-frame beta chains. Rows are unified per CDR3 protein, each entry keeping the most common DNA and genes. In this sample the table shows approximately 300,000 distinct CDR3 sequences, roughly 18% of which occur a single time. The top ten clonotypes cover around 36% of the sample.

Sequencing used peripheral blood mononuclear cells (PBMCs), obtained at new diagnosis, from a patient treated with antithyroid drugs. These receptors were collected from a female donor with Graves disease.

This clonotype was picked up many times. V usage is TRBV3-1 and J usage is TRBJ2-1; the match to TRBD2 covers 12 bases. Germline loops: CDR1 LGHDT, CDR2 YNNKEL (reference sequence). The CDR3 extends over 15 amino acids. After removal of 4 bases from V and 8 bases from J, the junction contained 6 bases not matched to a gene. The CDR3 DNA follows: TGTGCCAGCAGCCGACTAGCGGGAGAGAGCGATGAGCAGTTCTTC. Protein sequence: CASSRLAGESDEQFF.

The table lists this clonotype with a few counts. The rearrangement joins TRBV29-1 to TRBJ2-1; 12 bases map to TRBD2. The CDR3 is made up of 16 amino acids. Trimming at V came to 1 base and at J to 9 bases, leaving 10 bases not matched to a gene. CDR1 is SQVTM and CDR2 is ANQGSEA in the germline V gene. CDR3 sequence (DNA): TGCAGCGTTGAAGGCCTCGGGACTAGCGGGTCTGGTGAGCAGTTCTTC. Its protein is CSVEGLGTSGSGEQFF.

This clonotype was seen repeatedly, ten times or more. The rearrangement links TRBV6-1 to TRBJ1-1; D remains ambiguous. The CDR3 runs to 12 residues. CDR1 MNHNS and CDR2 SASEGT come from the germline V gene. With 7 bases removed from V and 1 base from J, the gap between germline ends came to 7 bases. The CDR3 loop reads CASTDPNTEAFF. The CDR3 coding sequence is TGTGCCAGCACTGACCCGAACACTGAAGCTTTCTTT.

This clonotype was seen ten or more times. The chain joins TRBV6-1 to TRBJ2-2; D is uncertain. This CDR3 comprises 18 residues. Germline V gene lookup returns CDR1 MNHNS and CDR2 SASEGT. Trimming stripped 0 bases from V and 2 bases from J, with 16 bases between. The CDR3 reads CASSEAWIGGVNTGELFF. The CDR3 coding sequence is TGTGCCAGCAGTGAAGCGTGGATCGGTGGAGTTAACACCGGGGAGCTGTTTTTT.

Many counts were recorded for this clonotype. The genes are TRBV27 and TRBJ2-7, with D perhaps TRBD2 (5 bases). The V end was cut by 3 bases, the J end by 2 bases, with 17 bases between. Germline CDR1 and CDR2: MNHEY and SMNVEV (reference sequence). CDR3 size: 16 residues. The CDR3 nucleotides read TGTGCCAGCAGTTTTTCTCCGGGCGGGCCTGCCTACGAGCAGTACTTC. Residues: CASSFSPGGPAYEQYF.